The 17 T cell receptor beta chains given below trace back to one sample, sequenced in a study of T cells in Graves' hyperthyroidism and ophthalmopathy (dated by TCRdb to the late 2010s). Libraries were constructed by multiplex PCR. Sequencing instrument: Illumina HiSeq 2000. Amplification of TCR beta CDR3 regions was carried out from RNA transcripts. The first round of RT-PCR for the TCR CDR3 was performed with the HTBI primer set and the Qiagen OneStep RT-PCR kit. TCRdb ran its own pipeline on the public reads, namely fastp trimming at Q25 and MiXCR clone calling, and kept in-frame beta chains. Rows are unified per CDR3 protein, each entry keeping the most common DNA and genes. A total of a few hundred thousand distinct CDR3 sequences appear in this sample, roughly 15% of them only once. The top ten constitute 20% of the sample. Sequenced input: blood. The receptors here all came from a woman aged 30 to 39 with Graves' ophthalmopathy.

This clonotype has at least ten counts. CDR3 sequence: CAWRGKNYGYTF. DNA for the CDR3: TGTGCCTGGAGGGGAAAAAACTATGGCTACACCTTC. The rearrangement joins TRBV30 to TRBJ1-2; no firm D call. Germline V gene sequence: CDR1 GTSNPN, CDR2 SVGIG (reference sequence). V lost 3 bases, J lost 2 bases, and 7 bases lay in between. The CDR3 runs to 12 residues.

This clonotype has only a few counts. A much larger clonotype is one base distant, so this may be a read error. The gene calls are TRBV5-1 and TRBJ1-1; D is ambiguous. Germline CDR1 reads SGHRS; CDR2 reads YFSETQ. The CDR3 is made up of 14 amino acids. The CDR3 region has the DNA TGCGCCAGCAGCCCTCAGACCTTGAACGCTGAAGCTTTCTTT. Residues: CASSPQTLNAEAFF.

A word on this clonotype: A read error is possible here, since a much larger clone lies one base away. For the CDR3, the DNA is TGTGCCAGCAGTTTATTAGCCCCGAAGGTGGAGACCCAGTACTTC. As protein: CASSLLAPKVETQYF. This chain links TRBV28 with TRBJ2-5; D gene ambiguous. From germline, CDR1 is MDHEN and CDR2 SYDVKM. The V end was cut by 1 base, the J end by 5 bases, with 14 bases between. This CDR3 has 15 residues.

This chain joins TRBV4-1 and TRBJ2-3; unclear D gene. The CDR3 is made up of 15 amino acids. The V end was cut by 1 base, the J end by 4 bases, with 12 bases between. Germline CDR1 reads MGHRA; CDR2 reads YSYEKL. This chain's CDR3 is CASSQAFSVPDTQYF. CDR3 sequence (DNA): TGCGCCAGCAGCCAAGCCTTTTCGGTTCCAGATACGCAGTATTTT.

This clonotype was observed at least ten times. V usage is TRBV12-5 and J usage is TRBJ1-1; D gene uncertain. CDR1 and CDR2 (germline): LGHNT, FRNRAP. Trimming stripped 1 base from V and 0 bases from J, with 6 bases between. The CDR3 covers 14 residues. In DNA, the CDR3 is TGTGCTAGTGGTTTGGCTGGGATGAACACTGAAGCTTTCTTT. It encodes CASGLAGMNTEAFF.

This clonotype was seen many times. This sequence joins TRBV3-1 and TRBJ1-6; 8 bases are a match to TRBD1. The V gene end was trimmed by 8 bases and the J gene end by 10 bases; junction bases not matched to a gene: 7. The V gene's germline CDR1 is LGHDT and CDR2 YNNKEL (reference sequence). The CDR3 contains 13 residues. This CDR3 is CASSDRDESPLHF. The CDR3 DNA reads TGTGCCAGCTCGGACAGGGACGAATCACCCCTCCACTTT.

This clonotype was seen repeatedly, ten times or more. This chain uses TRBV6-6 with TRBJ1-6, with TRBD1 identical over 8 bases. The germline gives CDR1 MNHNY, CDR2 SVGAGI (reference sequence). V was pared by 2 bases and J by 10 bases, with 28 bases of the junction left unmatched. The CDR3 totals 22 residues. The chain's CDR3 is CASSYEVWGSGSTGGGGSPLHF. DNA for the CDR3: TGTGCCAGCAGTTACGAGGTGTGGGGGTCCGGTTCCACAGGGGGAGGTGGCTCACCCCTCCACTTT.

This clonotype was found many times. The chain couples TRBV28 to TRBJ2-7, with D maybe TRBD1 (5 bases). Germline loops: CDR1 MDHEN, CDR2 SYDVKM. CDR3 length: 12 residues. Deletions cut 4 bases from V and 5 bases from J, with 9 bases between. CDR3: CASSSRGHEQYF. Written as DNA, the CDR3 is TGTGCCAGCAGTTCTAGGGGCCACGAGCAGTACTTC.

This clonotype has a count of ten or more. Here the CDR3 reads CASSIRQGPRTDTQYF. The DNA of the CDR3 is TGTGCCAGCAGCATACGACAGGGGCCCCGCACAGATACGCAGTATTTT. The chain has TRBV3-1 and TRBJ2-3; 8 nucleotides align to TRBD1. There are 16 residues in the CDR3. Germline CDR1 LGHDT, CDR2 YNNKEL (reference sequence). V lost 5 bases to trimming and J lost 1 base; unmatched junction nucleotides: 8.

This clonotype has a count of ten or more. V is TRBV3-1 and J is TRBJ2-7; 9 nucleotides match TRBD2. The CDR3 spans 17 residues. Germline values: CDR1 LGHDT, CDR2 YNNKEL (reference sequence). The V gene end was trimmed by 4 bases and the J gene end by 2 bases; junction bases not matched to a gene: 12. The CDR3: CASSPRGTAGGAYEQYF. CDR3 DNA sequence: TGTGCCAGCAGCCCACGAGGCACAGCGGGGGGCGCCTACGAGCAGTACTTC.

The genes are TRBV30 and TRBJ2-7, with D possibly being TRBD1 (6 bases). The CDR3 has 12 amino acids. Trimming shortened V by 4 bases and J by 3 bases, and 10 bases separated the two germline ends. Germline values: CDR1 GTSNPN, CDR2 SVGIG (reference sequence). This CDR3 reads CAWNRVDYEQYF. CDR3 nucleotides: TGTGCCTGGAACAGGGTGGACTACGAGCAGTACTTC.

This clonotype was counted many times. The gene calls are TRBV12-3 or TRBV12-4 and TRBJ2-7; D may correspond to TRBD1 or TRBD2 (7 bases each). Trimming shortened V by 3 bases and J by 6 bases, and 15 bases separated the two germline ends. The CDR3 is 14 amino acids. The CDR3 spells CASSFMGRGGEQYF. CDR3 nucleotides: TGTGCCAGCAGTTTCATGGGCAGGGGGGGCGAGCAGTACTTC.

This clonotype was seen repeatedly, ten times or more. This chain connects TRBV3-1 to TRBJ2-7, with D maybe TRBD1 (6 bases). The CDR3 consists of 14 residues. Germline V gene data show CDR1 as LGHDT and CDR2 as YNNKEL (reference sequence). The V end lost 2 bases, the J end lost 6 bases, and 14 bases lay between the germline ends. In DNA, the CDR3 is TGTGCCAGCAGCCAATTGGACAGCCGAGTCGAGCAGTACTTC. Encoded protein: CASSQLDSRVEQYF.

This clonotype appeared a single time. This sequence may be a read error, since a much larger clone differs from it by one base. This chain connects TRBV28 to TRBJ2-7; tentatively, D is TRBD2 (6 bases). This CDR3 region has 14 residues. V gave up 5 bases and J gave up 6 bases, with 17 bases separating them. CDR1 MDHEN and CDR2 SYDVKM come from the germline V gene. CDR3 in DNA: TGTGCCAGCAGTAATCTAGTCGGGGGACGCGAGCAGTACTTC. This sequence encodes CASSNLVGGREQYF.

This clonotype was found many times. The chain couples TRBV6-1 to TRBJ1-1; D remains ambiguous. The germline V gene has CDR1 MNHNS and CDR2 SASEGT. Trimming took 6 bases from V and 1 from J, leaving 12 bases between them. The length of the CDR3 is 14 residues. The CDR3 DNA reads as TGTGCCAGCAGCGAGTGGAATTCGAACACTGAAGCTTTCTTT. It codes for CASSEWNSNTEAFF.

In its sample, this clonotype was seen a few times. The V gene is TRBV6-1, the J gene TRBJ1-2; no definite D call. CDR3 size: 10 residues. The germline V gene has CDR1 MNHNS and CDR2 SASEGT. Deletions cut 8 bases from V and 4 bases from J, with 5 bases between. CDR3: CASLGYGYTF. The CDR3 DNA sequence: TGTGCCAGCTTGGGCTATGGCTACACCTTC.

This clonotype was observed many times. CDR3 bases: TGTGCCAGCAGCTTGACCATTCTTAACTCCTACGAGCAGTACTTC. Its protein product is CASSLTILNSYEQYF. This chain uses TRBV5-6 with TRBJ2-7; D remains unclear. This CDR3 is built from 15 residues. The germline CDR1 and CDR2 sequences are SGHDT and YYEEEE. The V gene lost 1 base and the J gene lost 0 bases, with 11 bases spanning the gap.